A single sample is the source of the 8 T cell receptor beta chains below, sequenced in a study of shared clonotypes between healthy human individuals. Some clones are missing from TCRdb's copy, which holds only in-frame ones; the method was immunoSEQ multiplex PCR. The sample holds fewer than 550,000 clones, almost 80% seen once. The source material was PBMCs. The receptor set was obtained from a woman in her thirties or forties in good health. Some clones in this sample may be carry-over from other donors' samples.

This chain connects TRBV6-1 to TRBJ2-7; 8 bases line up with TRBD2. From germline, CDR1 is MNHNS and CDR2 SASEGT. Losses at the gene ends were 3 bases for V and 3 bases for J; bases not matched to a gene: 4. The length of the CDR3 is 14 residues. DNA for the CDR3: TGTGCCAGCAGTGAGAGCGGGAGAGTCTACGAGCAGTACTTC. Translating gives CASSESGRVYEQYF.

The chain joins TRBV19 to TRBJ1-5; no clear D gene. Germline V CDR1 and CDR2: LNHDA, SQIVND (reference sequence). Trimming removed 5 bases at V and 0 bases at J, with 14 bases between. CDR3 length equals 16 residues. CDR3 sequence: CASSHVTGVSNQPQHF. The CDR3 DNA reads TGTGCCAGTAGTCATGTAACGGGAGTTAGCAATCAGCCCCAGCATTTT.

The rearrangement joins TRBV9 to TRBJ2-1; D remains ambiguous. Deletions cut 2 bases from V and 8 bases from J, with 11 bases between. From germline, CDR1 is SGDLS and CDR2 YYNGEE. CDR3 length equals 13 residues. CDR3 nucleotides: TGTGCCAGCAGCGTGCATCCGAGCGATGAGCAGTTCTTC. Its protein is CASSVHPSDEQFF.

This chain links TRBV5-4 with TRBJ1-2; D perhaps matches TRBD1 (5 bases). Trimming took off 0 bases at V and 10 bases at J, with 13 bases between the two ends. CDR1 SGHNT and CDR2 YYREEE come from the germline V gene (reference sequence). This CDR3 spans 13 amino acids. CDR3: CASSLEGRSNYTF. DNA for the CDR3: TGTGCCAGCAGCTTGGAGGGGAGGTCAAACTACACCTTC.

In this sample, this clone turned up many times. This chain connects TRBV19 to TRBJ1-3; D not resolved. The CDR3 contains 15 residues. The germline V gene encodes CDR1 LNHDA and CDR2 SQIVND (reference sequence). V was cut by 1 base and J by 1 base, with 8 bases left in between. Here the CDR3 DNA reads TGTGCCAGTAGTATAGCCCGCGGTTCTGGAAACACCATATATTTT. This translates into CASSIARGSGNTIYF.

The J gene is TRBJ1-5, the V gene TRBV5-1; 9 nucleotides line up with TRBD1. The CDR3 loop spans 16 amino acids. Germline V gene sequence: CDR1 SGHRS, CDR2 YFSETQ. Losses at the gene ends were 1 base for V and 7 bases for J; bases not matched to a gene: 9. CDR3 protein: CASSLNRTGDRQPQHF. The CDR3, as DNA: TGCGCCAGCAGCTTGAACCGGACAGGGGATAGGCAGCCCCAGCATTTT.

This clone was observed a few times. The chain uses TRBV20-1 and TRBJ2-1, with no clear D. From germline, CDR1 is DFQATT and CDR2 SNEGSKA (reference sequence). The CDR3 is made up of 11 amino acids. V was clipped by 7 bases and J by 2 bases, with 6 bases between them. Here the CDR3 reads CSEGTYNEQFF. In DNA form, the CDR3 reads TGCAGTGAAGGAACCTACAATGAGCAGTTCTTC.

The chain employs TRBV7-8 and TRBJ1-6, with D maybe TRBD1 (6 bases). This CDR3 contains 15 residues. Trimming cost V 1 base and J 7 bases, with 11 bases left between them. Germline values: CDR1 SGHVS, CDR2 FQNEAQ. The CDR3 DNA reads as TGTGCCAGCAGCTTAGAGGGGGTATTGAATTCACCCCTCCACTTT. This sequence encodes CASSLEGVLNSPLHF.